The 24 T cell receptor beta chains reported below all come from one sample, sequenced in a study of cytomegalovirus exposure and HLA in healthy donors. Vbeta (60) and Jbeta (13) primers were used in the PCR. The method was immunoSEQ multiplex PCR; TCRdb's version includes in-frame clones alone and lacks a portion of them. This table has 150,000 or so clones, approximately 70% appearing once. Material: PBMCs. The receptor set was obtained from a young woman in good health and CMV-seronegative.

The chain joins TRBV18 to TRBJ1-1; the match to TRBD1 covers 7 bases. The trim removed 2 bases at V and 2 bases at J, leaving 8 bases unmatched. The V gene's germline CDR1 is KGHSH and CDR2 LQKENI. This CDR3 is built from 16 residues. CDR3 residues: CASSPSTGVVNTEAFF. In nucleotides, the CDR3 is TGTGCCAGCTCACCAAGTACAGGGGTCGTTAACACTGAAGCTTTCTTT.

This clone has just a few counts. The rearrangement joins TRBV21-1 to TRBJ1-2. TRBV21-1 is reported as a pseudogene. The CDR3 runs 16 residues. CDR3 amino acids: CASSKTTGGGNYGYTF. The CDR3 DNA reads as TGTGCCAGCAGCAAAACCACGGGGGGGGGTAACTATGGCTACACCTTC.

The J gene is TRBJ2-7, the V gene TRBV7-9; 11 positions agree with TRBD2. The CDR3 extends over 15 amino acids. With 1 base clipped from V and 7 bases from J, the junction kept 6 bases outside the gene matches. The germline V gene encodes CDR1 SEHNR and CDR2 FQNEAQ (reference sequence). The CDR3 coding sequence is TGTGCCAGCAGCTTAGGGCTAGCGGGAGGAGGTGAGCAGTACGTC. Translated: CASSLGLAGGGEQYV.

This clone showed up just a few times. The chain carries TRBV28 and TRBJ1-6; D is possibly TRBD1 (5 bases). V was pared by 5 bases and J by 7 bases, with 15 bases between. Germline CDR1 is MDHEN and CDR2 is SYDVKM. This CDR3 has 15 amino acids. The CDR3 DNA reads TGTGCCAGCAGTCCAGGGCGAATCATCAATTCACCCCTCCACTTT. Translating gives CASSPGRIINSPLHF.

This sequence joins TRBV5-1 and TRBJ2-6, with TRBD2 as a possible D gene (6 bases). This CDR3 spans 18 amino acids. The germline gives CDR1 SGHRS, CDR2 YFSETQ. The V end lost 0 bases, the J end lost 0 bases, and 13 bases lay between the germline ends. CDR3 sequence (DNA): TGCGCCAGCAGCTTGGTGGGGGGAGAACGCTCTGGGGCCAACGTCCTGACTTTC. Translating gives CASSLVGGERSGANVLTF.

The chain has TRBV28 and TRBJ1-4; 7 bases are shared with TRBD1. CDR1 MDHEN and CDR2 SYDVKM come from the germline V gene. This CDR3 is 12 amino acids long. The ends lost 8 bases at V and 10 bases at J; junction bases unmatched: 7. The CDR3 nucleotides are TGTGCCAGCGGAACAGGGGAGAGAAAACTGTTTTTT. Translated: CASGTGERKLFF.

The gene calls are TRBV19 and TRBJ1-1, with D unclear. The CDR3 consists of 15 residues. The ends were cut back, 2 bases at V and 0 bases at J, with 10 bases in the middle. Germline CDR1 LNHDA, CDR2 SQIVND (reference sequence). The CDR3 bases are TGTGCCAGTAGTATAAACCCAGGATTGAACACTGAAGCTTTCTTT. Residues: CASSINPGLNTEAFF.

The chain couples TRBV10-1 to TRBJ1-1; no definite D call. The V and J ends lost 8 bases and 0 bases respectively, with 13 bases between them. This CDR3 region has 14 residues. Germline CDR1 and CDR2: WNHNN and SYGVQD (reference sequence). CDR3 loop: CASQSDGMNTEAFF. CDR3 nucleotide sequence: TGCGCCAGCCAGTCCGACGGGATGAACACTGAAGCTTTCTTT.

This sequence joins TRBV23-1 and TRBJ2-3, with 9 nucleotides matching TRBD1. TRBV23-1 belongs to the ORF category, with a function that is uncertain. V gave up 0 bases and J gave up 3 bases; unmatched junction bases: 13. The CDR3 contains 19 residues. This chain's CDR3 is CASSQSNGPRQGVTDTQYF. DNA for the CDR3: TGCGCCAGCAGTCAATCGAACGGGCCGAGACAGGGGGTGACAGATACGCAGTATTTT.

CDR3 nucleotide sequence: TGTGCCAGCAGAATCGGGACAGGGTCCTACGAGCAGTACTTC. Translated, it gives CASRIGTGSYEQYF. The V call is TRBV28, the J call TRBJ2-7; the match to TRBD1 covers 9 bases. The CDR3 is made up of 14 amino acids. Germline V CDR1 and CDR2: MDHEN, SYDVKM. Germline trimming cut 6 bases from V and 1 base from J; bases unmatched to any gene: 4.

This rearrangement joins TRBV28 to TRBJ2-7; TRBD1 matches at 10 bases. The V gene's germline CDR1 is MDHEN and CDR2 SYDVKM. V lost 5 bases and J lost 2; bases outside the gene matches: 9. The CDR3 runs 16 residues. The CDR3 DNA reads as TGTGCCAGCAGTGCAGCCGGGACAGGGGTAACCTACGAGCAGTACTTC. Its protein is CASSAAGTGVTYEQYF.

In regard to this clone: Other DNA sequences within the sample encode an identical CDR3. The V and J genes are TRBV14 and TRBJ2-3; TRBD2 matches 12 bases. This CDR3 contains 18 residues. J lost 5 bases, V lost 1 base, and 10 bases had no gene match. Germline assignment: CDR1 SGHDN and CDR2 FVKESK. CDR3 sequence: CASSQVYRLAGAIDTQYF. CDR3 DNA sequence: TGTGCCAGCAGCCAAGTCTATAGACTAGCGGGAGCTATAGATACGCAGTATTTT.

The CDR3 DNA follows: TGTGCCAGTCCTAAACGGGGGGTCTCTGGAAACACCATATATTTT. Protein sequence: CASPKRGVSGNTIYF. The V call is TRBV28, the J call TRBJ1-3; possibly TRBD1 for D (5 bases). Germline V gene data show CDR1 as MDHEN and CDR2 as SYDVKM. V was trimmed by 9 bases and J by 0 bases, leaving 15 bases between them. The CDR3 length is 15 residues.

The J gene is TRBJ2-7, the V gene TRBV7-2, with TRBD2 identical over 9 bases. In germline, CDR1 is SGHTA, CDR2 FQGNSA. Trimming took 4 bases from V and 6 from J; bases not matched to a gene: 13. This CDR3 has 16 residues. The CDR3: CASSYPNRLAGSEQYV. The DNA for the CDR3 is TGTGCCAGCAGCTACCCAAACCGGCTAGCGGGATCCGAGCAGTACGTC.

CDR3 loop: CASSISGTDNSPLHF. The CDR3 coding sequence is TGTGCCAGCAGCATATCCGGGACAGATAATTCACCCCTCCACTTT. The chain recombines TRBV7-3 with TRBJ1-6; 7 bases are shared with TRBD1. The V gene's germline CDR1 is SGHTA and CDR2 FQGTGA. This CDR3 spans 15 amino acids. Trimming at V came to 5 bases and at J to 5 bases, leaving 6 bases not matched to a gene.

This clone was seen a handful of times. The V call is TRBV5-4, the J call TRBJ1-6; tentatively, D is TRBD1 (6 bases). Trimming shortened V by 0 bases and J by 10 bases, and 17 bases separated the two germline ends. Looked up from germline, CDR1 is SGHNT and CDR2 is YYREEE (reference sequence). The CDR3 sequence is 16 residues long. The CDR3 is CASSLGGQGVWSPLHF. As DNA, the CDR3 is TGTGCCAGCAGCTTGGGGGGGCAAGGGGTATGGTCACCCCTCCACTTT. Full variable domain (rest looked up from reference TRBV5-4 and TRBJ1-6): ETGVTQSPTHLIKTRGQQVTLRCSSQSGHNTVSWYQQALGQGPQFIFQYYREEENGRGNFPPRFSGLQFPNYSSELNVNALELDDSALYLCASSLGGQGVWSPLHFGNGTRLTVT.

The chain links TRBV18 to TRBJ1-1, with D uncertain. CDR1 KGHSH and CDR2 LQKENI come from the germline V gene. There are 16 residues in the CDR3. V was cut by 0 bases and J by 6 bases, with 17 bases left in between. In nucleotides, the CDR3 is TGTGCCAGCTCACCACCCGGCACCCCACTAGATTCTGAAGCTTTCTTT. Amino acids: CASSPPGTPLDSEAFF.

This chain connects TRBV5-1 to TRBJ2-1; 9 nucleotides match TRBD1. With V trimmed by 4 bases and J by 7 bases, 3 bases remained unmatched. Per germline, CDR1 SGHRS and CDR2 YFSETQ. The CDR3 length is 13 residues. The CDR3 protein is CASSTTGGNEQFF. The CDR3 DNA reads TGCGCCAGCAGCACGACAGGGGGAAATGAGCAGTTCTTC.

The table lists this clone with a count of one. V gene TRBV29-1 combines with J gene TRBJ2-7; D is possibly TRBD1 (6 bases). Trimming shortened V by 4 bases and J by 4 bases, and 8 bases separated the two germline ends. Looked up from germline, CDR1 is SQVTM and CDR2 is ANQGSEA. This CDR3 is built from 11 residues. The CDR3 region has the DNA TGCAGCGTTGGGACAGCTTACGAGCAGTACTTC. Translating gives CSVGTAYEQYF.

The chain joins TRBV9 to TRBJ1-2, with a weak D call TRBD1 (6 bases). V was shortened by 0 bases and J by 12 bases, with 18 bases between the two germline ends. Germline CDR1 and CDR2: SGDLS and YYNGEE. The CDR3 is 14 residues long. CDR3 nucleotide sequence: TGTGCCAGCAGCGTAGGAGGGACATCCGGCGTAAACACCTTC. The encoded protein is CASSVGGTSGVNTF.

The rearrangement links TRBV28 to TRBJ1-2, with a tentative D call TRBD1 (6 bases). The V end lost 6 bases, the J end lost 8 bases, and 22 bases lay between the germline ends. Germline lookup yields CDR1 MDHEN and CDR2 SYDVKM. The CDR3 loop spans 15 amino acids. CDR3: CASRPLNRDLGGYTF. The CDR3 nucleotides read TGTGCCAGCAGGCCATTGAACAGGGACCTGGGGGGCTACACCTTC.

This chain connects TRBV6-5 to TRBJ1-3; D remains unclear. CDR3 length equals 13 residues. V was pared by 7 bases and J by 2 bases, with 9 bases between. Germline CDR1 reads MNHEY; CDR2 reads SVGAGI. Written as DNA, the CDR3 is TGTGCCAGCAAACAGCCCGCTGGAAACACCATATATTTT. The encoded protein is CASKQPAGNTIYF.

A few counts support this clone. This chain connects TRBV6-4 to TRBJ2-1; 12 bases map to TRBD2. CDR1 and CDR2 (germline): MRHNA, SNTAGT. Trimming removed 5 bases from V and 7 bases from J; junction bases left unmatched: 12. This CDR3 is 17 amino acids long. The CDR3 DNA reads TGTGCCAGCAGTTTTGACCCCGGACTAGCGGGACGGAATGAGCAGTTCTTC. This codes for CASSFDPGLAGRNEQFF.

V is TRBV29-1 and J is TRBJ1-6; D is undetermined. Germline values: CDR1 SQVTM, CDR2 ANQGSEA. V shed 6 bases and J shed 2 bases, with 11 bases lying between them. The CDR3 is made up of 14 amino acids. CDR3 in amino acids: CSVGHEAYNSPLHF. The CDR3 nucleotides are TGCAGCGTGGGTCACGAGGCCTATAATTCACCCCTCCACTTT.